A selection of T cell receptor beta chains follows, all from one sample in a study of cytotoxic CD8 clonotypes in ibrutinib-treated CLL. Here immunoSEQ multiplex PCR was the method, and the copy in TCRdb shows in-frame clones only, minus some. The data hold tens of thousands of clones, with around 60% observed a single time. The sample here was PBMCs, taken after 24 months of ibrutinib treatment. These receptor sequences come from a human donor with chronic lymphocytic leukemia. The CDR3 runs from the conserved cysteine through the conserved F or W. D genes are given only for firm matches. The size of a clone is reported for some rows only, either as once, few or many, or as a class for expanded clones.

cdr3_length d_call clone_size j_call v_call cdr3_nt cdr3_aa
13 - many TRBJ2-7 TRBV4-1 TGCGCCAGCAGCCGGGACACCTACTACGAGCAGTACTTC CASSRDTYYEQYF
14 - - TRBJ2-1 TRBV2 TGTGCCAGCAGTGCCGACAGGAGTATCAATGAGCAGTTCTTC CASSADRSINEQFF
18 TRBD1 few TRBJ1-5 TRBV18 TGTGCCAGCTCACCACGGGGGGTACAGGGGTTAAGCAATCAGCCCCAGCATTTT CASSPRGVQGLSNQPQHF
16 TRBD2 few TRBJ2-7 TRBV7-2 TGTGCCAGCAGCTTTGACCAGGGACTAGCGGGAGCGGGGCAGTACTTC CASSFDQGLAGAGQYF
16 - few TRBJ1-4 TRBV28 TGTGCCAGCAGCCACCAGAGCCGGGCAGGGGTTGAAAAACTGTTTTTT CASSHQSRAGVEKLFF
14 - - TRBJ1-5 TRBV4-1 TGCGCCAGCAGCCCCATGACCGGGGAACAGCCCCAGCATTTT CASSPMTGEQPQHF
14 TRBD1 - TRBJ2-2 TRBV27 TGTGCCAGCAGTTTGGACAGGGTGGCCGGGGAGCTGTTTTTT CASSLDRVAGELFF
16 - once TRBJ2-2 TRBV6-5 TGTGCCAGCAGTTACTCGTTTACTGGACAGACCGGGGAGCTGTTTTTT CASSYSFTGQTGELFF
12 TRBD2 medium-sized TRBJ2-1 TRBV27 TGTGCCAGCAATCAGGGCGGGGGTGAGCAGTTCTTC CASNQGGGEQFF
15 - few TRBJ1-5 TRBV25-1 TGTGCCAGCAGTGAAGTGGGTGGGAGGAATCAGCCCCAGCATTTT CASSEVGGRNQPQHF
13 - - TRBJ2-6 TRBV6-1 TGTGCCAGCGGCATCTCTGGGGCCAACGTCCTGACTTTC CASGISGANVLTF
14 - - TRBJ1-1 TRBV9 TGTGCCAGCAGCCCTACAGCCAGGGGTTCTGAAGCTTTCTTT CASSPTARGSEAFF
15 TRBD2 - TRBJ2-2 TRBV6-6 TGTGCCAGCAGGGTAGCGGGGGGGCGTACCGGGGAGCTGTTTTTT CASRVAGGRTGELFF
14 - few TRBJ1-4 TRBV5-1 TGCGCCGGAGGCCCCTCAGAAACTAATGAAAAACTGTTTTTT CAGGPSETNEKLFF
15 - - TRBJ2-7 TRBV5-1 TGCGCCAGCAGCCCGGGACGGTTTGGCCCTCTCGAGCAGTACTTC CASSPGRFGPLEQYF
15 - - TRBJ1-3 TRBV5-1 TGCGCCAGCAGCGAGCAAGGGGCGTCTGGAAACACCATATATTTT CASSEQGASGNTIYF
15 TRBD1 once TRBJ2-7 TRBV30 TGTGCCTGGAGTTCGGGACAGGGTTGGATCTACGAGCAGTACTTC CAWSSGQGWIYEQYF
14 - few TRBJ1-2 TRBV14 TGTGCCAGCAGCCAAATCAGAGCTAACTATGGCTACACCTTC CASSQIRANYGYTF
14 - few TRBJ2-7 TRBV6-6 TGTGCCAGCAGCTTACGGGGGACAGACTACGAGCAGTACTTC CASSLRGTDYEQYF
15 TRBD2 - TRBJ2-1 TRBV7-9 TGTGCCAGCAGCGCAGCGGGAAGATCCTACAATGAGCAGTTCTTC CASSAAGRSYNEQFF
13 - - TRBJ1-5 TRBV25-1 TGTGCCAGCAGTGCGGCGGGGAATCAGCCCCAGCATTTT CASSAAGNQPQHF
13 - - TRBJ1-1 TRBV18 TGTGCCAGCTCAGTACTGGACCTGGGGGGGGCTTTCTTT CASSVLDLGGAFF
14 - - TRBJ1-6 TRBV27 TGTGCCAGCAGCCTCGGCGGAAATAATTCACCCCTCCACTTT CASSLGGNNSPLHF
14 - - TRBJ2-1 TRBV27 TGTGCCAGCAGTTTTACTAGCCAAATAGGTGAGCAGTTCTTC CASSFTSQIGEQFF
15 TRBD1 - TRBJ1-2 TRBV19 TGTGCCAGTAGTCCTCGACAGGGGGCTTACTATGGCTACACCTTC CASSPRQGAYYGYTF
12 - - TRBJ2-3 TRBV6-1 TGTGCCAGCAGTGAAGATACAGATACGCAGTATTTT CASSEDTDTQYF